The next 25 T cell receptor beta chains were all read from a single sample in a study of spatial heterogeneity in lung cancer. Specified time point: sample taken at primary tumor resection. Via MiXCR, TCRdb re-called the 5' RACE reads, giving one row per CDR3 protein. The data show about 4,000 distinct CDR3 sequences, approximately 40% seen once. Their antigens remain unidentified. Study-wide points: Mutation counts in tumors were tracked by counts of expanded intratumoral alpha and beta TCRs.

Material: lung tumor tissue, obtained at surgery. The receptor source for this set is a male donor with early-stage non-small cell lung cancer.

This chain connects TRBV5-6 to TRBJ2-7; unclear D gene. The CDR3 covers 15 residues. From germline, CDR1 is SGHDT and CDR2 YYEEEE. The ends were cut back, 4 bases at V and 0 bases at J, with 14 bases in the middle. In nucleotides, the CDR3 is TGTGCCAGCAGCCCCTTGAGTTACAACTCCTACGAGCAGTACTTC. Translated, it gives CASSPLSYNSYEQYF.

The CDR3 sequence is CASRPTSGSQETQYF. CDR3 bases: TGTGCCAGCAGACCAACTAGCGGATCCCAAGAGACCCAGTACTTC. The rearrangement links TRBV11-2 to TRBJ2-5; 8 bases are a match to TRBD2. J gave up 1 base and V 6 bases, and 7 bases lay outside the gene matches. CDR1 is SGHAT and CDR2 is FQNNGV in the germline V gene. The CDR3 runs 15 residues.

V is TRBV6-6 and J is TRBJ1-1; 8 positions match TRBD1. With 5 bases clipped from V and 4 bases from J, the junction kept 6 bases outside the gene matches. This CDR3 is 14 amino acids long. Germline V gives CDR1 MNHNY, CDR2 SVGAGI (reference sequence). CDR3 sequence (DNA): TGTGCCAGCAGTAAGACAGGGGCCGGCACTGAAGCTTTCTTT. Encoded protein: CASSKTGAGTEAFF.

The chain joins TRBV20-1 to TRBJ2-5, with unresolved D. From germline, CDR1 is DFQATT and CDR2 SNEGSKA (reference sequence). The V end lost 5 bases, the J end lost 3 bases, and 7 bases lay between the germline ends. There are 11 residues in the CDR3. Here the CDR3 reads CSARAEETQYF. CDR3 nucleotide sequence: TGCAGTGCTCGGGCCGAAGAGACCCAGTACTTC.

The J gene is TRBJ1-2, the V gene TRBV4-1; D gene uncertain. Germline CDR1 is MGHRA and CDR2 is YSYEKL. The length of the CDR3 is 12 residues. Deletions cut 3 bases from V and 2 bases from J, with 4 bases between. CDR3 sequence (DNA): TGCGCCAGCAGCCAGGGGAACTATGGCTACACCTTC. Translation gives CASSQGNYGYTF.

In its sample, this clonotype was seen many times. The chain couples TRBV12-3 or TRBV12-4 to TRBJ2-5; a weak D match, TRBD2 (5 bases). The germline V and J ends were trimmed by 3 bases and 9 bases, with 14 bases remaining between them. The CDR3 extends over 13 amino acids. The CDR3 protein is CASSFLVEEAQYF. CDR3 sequence (DNA): TGTGCCAGCAGTTTCCTCGTTGAGGAGGCCCAGTACTTC.

V and J are TRBV28 and TRBJ2-7, with D tentatively TRBD1 (6 bases). This CDR3 has 11 amino acids. Germline CDR1 reads MDHEN; CDR2 reads SYDVKM. V lost 6 bases, J lost 6 bases, and 9 bases lay in between. The DNA of the CDR3 is TGTGCCAGCAGCCACAGGGCCGAGCAGTACTTC. It translates to CASSHRAEQYF.

The rearrangement links TRBV6-6 to TRBJ2-5, with 8 bases matching TRBD1. The CDR3 loop spans 14 amino acids. J gave up 4 bases and V 6 bases, and 7 bases lay outside the gene matches. Looked up from germline, CDR1 is MNHNY and CDR2 is SVGAGI (reference sequence). This CDR3 reads CASSIRTGRETQYF. The CDR3 DNA sequence: TGTGCCAGCAGCATCAGGACAGGGAGAGAGACCCAGTACTTC.

This chain links TRBV11-2 with TRBJ2-5, with a tentative D call TRBD2 (6 bases). Germline CDR1 SGHAT, CDR2 FQNNGV. This CDR3 is built from 15 residues. V dropped 3 bases and J dropped 2 bases, with 13 bases sitting between them. In nucleotides, the CDR3 is TGTGCCAGCAGCTTCCTCTCCGGGACTCAAGAGACCCAGTACTTC. It translates to CASSFLSGTQETQYF.

By its share, this clonotype is medium-sized. The V gene is TRBV20-1, the J gene TRBJ1-3; D perhaps matches TRBD1 (5 bases). V was clipped by 3 bases and J by 4 bases, with 16 bases between them. The CDR3 is 15 amino acids. Germline CDR1 and CDR2: DFQATT and SNEGSKA (reference sequence). CDR3 residues: CSARPRRGAGNTIYF. In DNA form, the CDR3 reads TGCAGTGCTAGGCCCCGAAGGGGCGCCGGAAACACCATATATTTT.

This clonotype was found once. The gene calls are TRBV7-2 and TRBJ2-7; 7 nucleotides line up with TRBD1. V trimming: 5 bases; J trimming: 5 bases; junction bases outside the gene matches: 9. The CDR3 is made up of 14 amino acids. Germline CDR1 SGHTA, CDR2 FQGNSA. The CDR3 nucleotides are TGTGCCAGCAGCACCCGGGACAGACCCAACGAGCAGTACTTC. Translating it yields CASSTRDRPNEQYF.

This clonotype was found a few times. V and J are TRBV6-5 and TRBJ2-1; TRBD1 agrees at 7 bases. V trimming: 0 bases; J trimming: 9 bases; junction bases outside the gene matches: 20. The CDR3 consists of 19 residues. CDR1 MNHEY and CDR2 SVGAGI come from the germline V gene. DNA of the CDR3: TGTGCCAGCAGTTACTCGAGGACAGGATCTATTGGAGGAATTGGTGAGCAGTTCTTC. Translated, it gives CASSYSRTGSIGGIGEQFF.

Judged by abundance, this clonotype is medium-sized. The chain uses TRBV28 and TRBJ1-4; TRBD1 matches 8 bases. This CDR3 region has 14 residues. After removal of 7 bases from V and 8 bases from J, the junction contained 9 bases not matched to a gene. The germline V gene encodes CDR1 MDHEN and CDR2 SYDVKM. The CDR3 here is CASTPQGAWEKLFF. CDR3 coding DNA: TGTGCCAGCACCCCCCAGGGGGCTTGGGAAAAACTGTTTTTT.

This rearrangement joins TRBV18 to TRBJ2-7; D may be TRBD2 (5 bases). The V and J ends lost 4 bases and 0 bases respectively, with 13 bases between them. CDR1 is KGHSH, CDR2 LQKENI, per germline. This CDR3 comprises 15 residues. The CDR3 DNA is TGTGCCAGCTCACTAAGGACTGGAAGCTCCTACGAGCAGTACTTC. It translates to CASSLRTGSSYEQYF.

In this sample, this clonotype is medium-sized (0.01 to 0.1%). V is TRBV3-1 and J is TRBJ1-1, with D unclear. This CDR3 has 13 amino acids. Germline assignment: CDR1 LGHDT and CDR2 YNNKEL (reference sequence). V was cut by 3 bases and J by 8 bases, with 13 bases left in between. This CDR3 reads CASSQQSDTEAFF. CDR3 DNA: TGTGCCAGCAGCCAGCAGAGTGATACAGAAGCTTTCTTT.

This clonotype qualifies as large. The chain combines TRBV7-3 with TRBJ2-1; 10 bases are shared with TRBD2. From germline, CDR1 is SGHTA and CDR2 FQGTGA. The CDR3 contains 16 residues. V shed 9 bases, J shed 2 bases, and the junction held 10 bases outside the gene matches. This CDR3 reads CASQLTAGGTYNEQFF. CDR3 nucleotides: TGTGCCAGTCAGCTTACAGCGGGAGGGACCTACAATGAGCAGTTCTTC. Combining the CDR3 with reference TRBV7-3 and TRBJ2-1 gives the whole variable domain GAGVSQTPSNKVTEKGKYVELRCDPISGHTALYWYRQSLGQGPEFLIYFQGTGAADDSGLPNDRFFAVRPEGSVSTLKIQRTERGDSAVYLCASQLTAGGTYNEQFFGPGTRLTVL.

This rearrangement joins TRBV11-2 to TRBJ2-1; D not resolved. Trimming removed 0 bases at V and 7 bases at J, with 7 bases between. Germline lookup yields CDR1 SGHAT and CDR2 FQNNGV. This CDR3 has 13 amino acids. CDR3 nucleotides: TGTGCCAGCAGCTTAGATACGGCTAATGAGCAGTTCTTC. Translating gives CASSLDTANEQFF.

Relative to its sample, this clonotype is medium-sized. The J gene is TRBJ2-2, the V gene TRBV5-1; the match to TRBD1 covers 7 bases. The germline V gene encodes CDR1 SGHRS and CDR2 YFSETQ. The trim removed 4 bases at V and 0 bases at J, leaving 3 bases unmatched. This CDR3 has 15 residues. The CDR3: CASSRGTANTGELFF. CDR3 DNA sequence: TGCGCCAGCAGCCGAGGGACAGCGAACACCGGGGAGCTGTTTTTT.

V and J are TRBV6-5 and TRBJ2-1; TRBD1 matches at 7 bases. Germline V gene sequence: CDR1 MNHEY, CDR2 SVGAGI. The CDR3 is made up of 16 amino acids. The ends lost 6 bases at V and 0 bases at J; junction bases unmatched: 8. This chain's CDR3 is CASRPQGRSSYNEQFF. The CDR3 coding sequence is TGTGCCAGCAGGCCACAGGGGCGAAGCTCCTACAATGAGCAGTTCTTC.

The V and J genes are TRBV20-1 and TRBJ2-5; 9 bases align to TRBD1. The CDR3 length is 16 residues. Germline CDR1 and CDR2: DFQATT and SNEGSKA (reference sequence). V dropped 2 bases and J dropped 6; count of bases not matched to a gene: 13. CDR3: CSARPPTGGLSKTQYF. In DNA, the CDR3 is TGCAGTGCTAGACCACCGACAGGGGGGCTATCAAAGACCCAGTACTTC.

This clonotype was observed a few times. The CDR3 here is CSASWTVSVEETQYF. The CDR3 region has the DNA TGCAGTGCTAGTTGGACAGTATCCGTCGAAGAGACCCAGTACTTC. The chain links TRBV20-1 to TRBJ2-5; a possible D gene is TRBD1 (6 bases). The CDR3 loop spans 15 amino acids. Germline CDR1 DFQATT, CDR2 SNEGSKA (reference sequence). V lost 3 bases and J lost 3, with 17 bases in between.

J is TRBJ2-5 and V is TRBV29-1; 10 bases line up with TRBD2. The CDR3 length is 16 residues. V shed 1 base, J shed 7 bases, and the junction held 12 bases outside the gene matches. CDR1 and CDR2 from the germline V gene are SQVTM and ANQGSEA. CDR3 sequence reads: CSVEGLSSGREGTQYF. The CDR3 nucleotides read TGCAGCGTTGAAGGGTTGTCTAGCGGGAGAGAGGGGACCCAGTACTTC.

The V gene is TRBV11-2, the J gene TRBJ2-3; D remains ambiguous. V dropped 5 bases and J dropped 6 bases, with 6 bases sitting between them. The CDR3 length is 11 residues. Per germline, CDR1 SGHAT and CDR2 FQNNGV. The CDR3, as DNA: TGTGCCAGCAGCCCTTATGATACGCAGTATTTT. It translates to CASSPYDTQYF.

Only a few counts were recorded for this clonotype. The CDR3 DNA is TGCAGTGCTAGACTAGCGGGAGGGCCCTCGGTCTACAATGAGCAGTTCTTC. This sequence encodes CSARLAGGPSVYNEQFF. V gene TRBV20-1 combines with J gene TRBJ2-1, with 12 bases lining up with TRBD2. This CDR3 contains 17 residues. Trimming at V came to 2 bases and at J to 3 bases, leaving 8 bases not matched to a gene. The germline V gene has CDR1 DFQATT and CDR2 SNEGSKA (reference sequence).

V is TRBV29-1 and J is TRBJ2-3; TRBD1 might be the D (6 bases). CDR1 is SQVTM, CDR2 ANQGSEA, per germline. The CDR3 is 12 residues long. Trimming took off 3 bases at V and 4 bases at J, with 8 bases between the two ends. CDR3 protein: CSVEWGPDTQYF. The CDR3 DNA follows: TGCAGCGTTGAGTGGGGGCCAGATACGCAGTATTTT.